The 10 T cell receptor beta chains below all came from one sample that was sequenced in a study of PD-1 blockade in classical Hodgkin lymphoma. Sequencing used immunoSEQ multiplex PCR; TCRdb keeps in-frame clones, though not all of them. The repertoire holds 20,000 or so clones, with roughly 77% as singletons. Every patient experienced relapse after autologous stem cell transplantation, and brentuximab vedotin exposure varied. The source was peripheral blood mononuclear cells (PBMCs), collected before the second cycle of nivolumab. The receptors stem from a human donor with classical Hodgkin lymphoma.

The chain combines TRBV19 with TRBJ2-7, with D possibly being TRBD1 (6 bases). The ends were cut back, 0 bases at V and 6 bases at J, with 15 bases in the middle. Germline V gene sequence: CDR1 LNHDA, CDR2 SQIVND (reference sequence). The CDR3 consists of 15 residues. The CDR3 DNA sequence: TGTGCCAGTAGTATAGACAGGGGCTCCACTGGCGAGCAGTACTTC. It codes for CASSIDRGSTGEQYF.

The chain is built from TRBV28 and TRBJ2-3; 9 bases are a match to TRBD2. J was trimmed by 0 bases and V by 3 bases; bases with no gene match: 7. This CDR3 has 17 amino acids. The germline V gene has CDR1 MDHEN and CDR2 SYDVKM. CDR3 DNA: TGTGCCAGCAGTTTCACTTACACTAGCGGGAGCACAGATACGCAGTATTTT. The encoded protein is CASSFTYTSGSTDTQYF.

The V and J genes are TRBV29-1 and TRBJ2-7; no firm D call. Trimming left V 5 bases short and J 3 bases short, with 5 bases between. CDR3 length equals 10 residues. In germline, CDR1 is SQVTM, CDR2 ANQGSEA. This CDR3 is CSVLSYEQYF. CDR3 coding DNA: TGCAGCGTTCTCAGCTACGAGCAGTACTTC.

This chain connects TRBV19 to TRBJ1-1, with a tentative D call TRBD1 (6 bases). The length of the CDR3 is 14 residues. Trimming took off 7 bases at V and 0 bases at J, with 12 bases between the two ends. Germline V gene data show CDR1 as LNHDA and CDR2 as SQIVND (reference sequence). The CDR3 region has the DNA TGTGCCAGTACCAAAGGACAGTTGAACACTGAAGCTTTCTTT. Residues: CASTKGQLNTEAFF. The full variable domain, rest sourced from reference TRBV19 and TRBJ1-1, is DGGITQSPKYLFRKEGQNVTLSCEQNLNHDAMYWYRQDPGQGLRLIYYSQIVNDFQKGDIAEGYSVSREKKESFPLTVTSAQKNPTAFYLCASTKGQLNTEAFFGQGTRLTVV.

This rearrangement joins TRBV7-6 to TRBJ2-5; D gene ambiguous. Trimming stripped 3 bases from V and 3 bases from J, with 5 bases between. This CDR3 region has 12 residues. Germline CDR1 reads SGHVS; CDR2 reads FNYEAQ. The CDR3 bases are TGTGCCAGCAGCTTTATAGAAGAGACCCAGTACTTC. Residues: CASSFIEETQYF.

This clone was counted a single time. The CDR3 reads CASSHGHTGELFF. CDR3 nucleotide sequence: TGTGCCAGCAGCCATGGACATACCGGGGAGCTGTTTTTT. J is TRBJ2-2 and V is TRBV11-2; D may be TRBD1 (5 bases). The CDR3 extends over 13 amino acids. CDR1 and CDR2 (germline): SGHAT, FQNNGV. With 5 bases removed from V and 5 bases from J, the gap between germline ends came to 9 bases.

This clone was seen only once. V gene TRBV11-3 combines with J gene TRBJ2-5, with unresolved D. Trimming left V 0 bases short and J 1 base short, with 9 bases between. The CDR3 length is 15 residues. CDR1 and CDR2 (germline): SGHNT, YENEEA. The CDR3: CASSLDTAVQETQYF. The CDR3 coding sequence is TGTGCCAGCAGCTTAGATACGGCAGTCCAAGAGACCCAGTACTTC.

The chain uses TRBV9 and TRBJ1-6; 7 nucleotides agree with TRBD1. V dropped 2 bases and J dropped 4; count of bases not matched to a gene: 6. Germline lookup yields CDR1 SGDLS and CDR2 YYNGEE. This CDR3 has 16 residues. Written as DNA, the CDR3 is TGTGCCAGCAGCGTCTCAGGGGGGGAATATAATTCACCCCTCCACTTT. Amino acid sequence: CASSVSGGEYNSPLHF.

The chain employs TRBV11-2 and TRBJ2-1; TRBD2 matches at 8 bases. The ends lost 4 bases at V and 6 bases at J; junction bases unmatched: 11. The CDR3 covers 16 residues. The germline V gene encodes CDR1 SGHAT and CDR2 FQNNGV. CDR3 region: CASSSIRGGRGNEQFF. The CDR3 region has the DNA TGTGCCAGCAGCTCCATTCGGGGGGGCCGTGGCAATGAGCAGTTCTTC.

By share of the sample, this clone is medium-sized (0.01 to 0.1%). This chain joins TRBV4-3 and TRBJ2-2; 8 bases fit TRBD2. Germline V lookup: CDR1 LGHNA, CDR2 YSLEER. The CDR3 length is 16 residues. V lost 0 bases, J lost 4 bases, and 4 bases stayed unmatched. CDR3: CASSQDLGGGTGELFF. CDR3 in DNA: TGCGCCAGCAGCCAAGACCTCGGGGGGGGCACCGGGGAGCTGTTTTTT.